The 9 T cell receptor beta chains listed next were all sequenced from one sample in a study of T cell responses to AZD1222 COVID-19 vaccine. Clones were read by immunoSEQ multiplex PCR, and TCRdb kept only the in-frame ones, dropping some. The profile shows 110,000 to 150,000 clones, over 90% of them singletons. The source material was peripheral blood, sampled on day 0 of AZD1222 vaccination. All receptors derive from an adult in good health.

CDR3 amino acids: CASSLGGGGYNEQFF. Here the CDR3 DNA reads TGTGCCAGCAGCTTAGGGGGAGGGGGCTACAATGAGCAGTTCTTC. The chain combines TRBV13 with TRBJ2-1, with a tentative D call TRBD2 (7 bases). V lost 0 bases and J 3 bases, leaving 9 bases between the germline ends. The CDR3 runs 15 residues. Germline values: CDR1 PRHDT, CDR2 FYEKMQ (reference sequence).

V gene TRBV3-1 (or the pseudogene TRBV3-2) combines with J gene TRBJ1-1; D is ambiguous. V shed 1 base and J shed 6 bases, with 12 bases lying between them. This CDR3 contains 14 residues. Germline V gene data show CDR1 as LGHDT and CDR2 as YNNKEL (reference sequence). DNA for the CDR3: TGTGCCAGCAGCCAAGGGGCCCGCGACGCTGAAGCTTTCTTT. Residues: CASSQGARDAEAFF.

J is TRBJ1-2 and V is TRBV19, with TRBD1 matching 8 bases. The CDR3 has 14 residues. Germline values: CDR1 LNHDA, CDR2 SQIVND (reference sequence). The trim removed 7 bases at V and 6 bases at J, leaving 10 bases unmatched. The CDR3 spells CASTSDQGANGYTF. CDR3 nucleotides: TGTGCCAGTACCTCAGATCAGGGGGCGAATGGCTACACCTTC.

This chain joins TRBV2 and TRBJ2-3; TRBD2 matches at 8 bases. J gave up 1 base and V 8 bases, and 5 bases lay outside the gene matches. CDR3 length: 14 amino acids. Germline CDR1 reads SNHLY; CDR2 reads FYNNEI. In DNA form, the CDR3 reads TGTGCCAGCGCCACTAGCGGAGGCACAGATACGCAGTATTTT. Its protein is CASATSGGTDTQYF. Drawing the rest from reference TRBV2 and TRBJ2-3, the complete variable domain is EPEVTQTPSHQVTQMGQEVILRCVPISNHLYFYWYRQILGQKVEFLVSFYNNEISEKSEIFDDQFSVERPDGSNFTLKIRSTKLEDSAMYFCASATSGGTDTQYFGPGTRLTVL.

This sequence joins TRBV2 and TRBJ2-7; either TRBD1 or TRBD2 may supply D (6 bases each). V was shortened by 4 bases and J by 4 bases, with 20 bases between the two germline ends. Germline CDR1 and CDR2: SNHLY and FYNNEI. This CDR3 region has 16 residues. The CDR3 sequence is CASSGGPRSGFYEQYF. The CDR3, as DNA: TGTGCCAGCAGTGGGGGGCCGCGCAGCGGGTTTTACGAGCAGTACTTC.

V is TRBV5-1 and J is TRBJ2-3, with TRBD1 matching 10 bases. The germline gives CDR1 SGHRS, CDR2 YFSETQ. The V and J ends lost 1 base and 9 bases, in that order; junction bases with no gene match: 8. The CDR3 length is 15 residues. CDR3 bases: TGCGCCAGCAGCTTGTCGACAGGGGGCGATGGGACGCAGTATTTT. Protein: CASSLSTGGDGTQYF.

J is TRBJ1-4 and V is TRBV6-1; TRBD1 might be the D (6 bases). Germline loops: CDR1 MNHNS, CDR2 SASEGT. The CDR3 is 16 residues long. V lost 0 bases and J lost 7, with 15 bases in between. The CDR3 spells CASSEAAGAGGEKLFF. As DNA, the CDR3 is TGTGCCAGCAGTGAAGCAGCAGGGGCAGGAGGTGAAAAACTGTTTTTT.

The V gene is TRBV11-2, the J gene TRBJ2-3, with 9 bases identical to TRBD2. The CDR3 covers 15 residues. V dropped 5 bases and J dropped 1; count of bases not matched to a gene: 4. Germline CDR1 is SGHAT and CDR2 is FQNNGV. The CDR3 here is CASSREREGTDTQYF. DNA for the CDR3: TGTGCCAGCAGCCGAGAGCGGGAGGGCACAGATACGCAGTATTTT. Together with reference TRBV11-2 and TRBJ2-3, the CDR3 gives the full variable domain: EAGVAQSPRYKIIEKRQSVAFWCNPISGHATLYWYQQILGQGPKLLIQFQNNGVVDDSQLPKDRFSAERLKGVDSTLKIQPAKLEDSAVYLCASSREREGTDTQYFGPGTRLTVL.

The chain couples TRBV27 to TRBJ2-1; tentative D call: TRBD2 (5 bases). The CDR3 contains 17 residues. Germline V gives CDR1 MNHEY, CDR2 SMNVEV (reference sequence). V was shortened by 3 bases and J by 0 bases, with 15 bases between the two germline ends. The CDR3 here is CASSFGIGFASYNEQFF. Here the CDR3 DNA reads TGTGCCAGCAGTTTCGGGATTGGATTTGCCTCCTACAATGAGCAGTTCTTC.